What follows are 17 T cell receptor beta chains derived from one specimen sequenced in a study of T-cell reconstitution after alpha-beta-depleted transplantation in children. TCRbeta library construction was performed incorporating unique molecular identifiers. TCRdb used MiXCR to reprocess the PCR reads, holding one entry per CDR3 protein. The sample gives about 980,000 distinct CDR3 sequences, about 29% of which show up once; under 30% is in the top ten. Sequencing used PBMCs, mostly from graft donor cells, obtained 360 days after TCRalphabeta/CD19-depleted stem cell transplant. These TCRs come from a boy under two years old who had a stem cell transplant for SCID, so the T cells may come from the graft donor.

This sequence joins TRBV28 and TRBJ2-2; possible D gene TRBD1, 6 bases. With 1 base removed from V and 7 bases from J, the gap between germline ends came to 13 bases. This CDR3 comprises 15 residues. CDR1 is MDHEN, CDR2 SYDVKM, per germline. The CDR3 region is CASSLSPGAGGELFF. The CDR3 region has the DNA TGTGCCAGCAGTTTATCGCCAGGGGCTGGCGGGGAGCTGTTTTTT.

Comments on this clonotype: A junction boundary mismatches the germline segment, possibly from a read error. The rearrangement joins TRBV4-1 to TRBJ2-6, with D possibly matching TRBD1 (5 bases). The V gene's germline CDR1 is MGHRA and CDR2 YSYEKL. CDR3 length: 16 amino acids. The CDR3 is CASSQFPRTGANVVTF. The CDR3 region has the DNA TGCGCCAGCAGCCAGTTCCCCCGAACTGGGGCCAACGTCGTGACTTTC.

This chain links TRBV20-1 with TRBJ2-2; TRBD2 is a possible D gene (6 bases). CDR3 length: 15 residues. CDR1 is DFQATT, CDR2 SNEGSKA, per germline (reference sequence). CDR3 coding DNA: TGCAGCGCGGGGCGGGGACGGGCGAACACCGGGGAGCTGTTTTTT. It specifies CSAGRGRANTGELFF.

The chain couples TRBV5-1 to TRBJ1-1, with D uncertain. CDR1 is SGHRS, CDR2 YFSETQ, per germline. The CDR3 totals 15 residues. The ends were cut back, 1 base at V and 1 base at J, with 11 bases in the middle. The CDR3 sequence: CASSLSRRSNTEAFF. CDR3 sequence (DNA): TGCGCCAGCAGCTTGAGTCGGCGTTCGAACACTGAAGCTTTCTTT.

This clonotype was found a few times. The V call is TRBV7-8, the J call TRBJ1-1; no definite D call. This CDR3 is 15 amino acids long. Germline CDR1 SGHVS, CDR2 FQNEAQ. Between the trimmed V and J ends, which lost 1 base and 4 bases, there was a span of 13 bases. The CDR3 nucleotides are TGTGCCAGCAGCTTAGAACCAAAGGGATCCACTGAAGCTTTCTTT. Translation: CASSLEPKGSTEAFF.

CDR3 DNA sequence: TGTGCCAGCAGCTTGGCTCCAAGGGGACTGGCGACCCAGTACTTC. Translating it yields CASSLAPRGLATQYF. V is TRBV7-9 and J is TRBJ2-5; D possibly corresponds to TRBD2 (6 bases). Germline-derived CDR1 and CDR2 are SEHNR and FQNEAQ (reference sequence). V dropped 3 bases and J dropped 7 bases, with 18 bases sitting between them. There are 15 residues in the CDR3.

The V gene is TRBV5-6, the J gene TRBJ1-2; a weak D match, TRBD1 (5 bases). CDR1 SGHDT and CDR2 YYEEEE come from the germline V gene. This CDR3 spans 15 amino acids. V was shortened by 0 bases and J by 6 bases, with 15 bases between the two germline ends. As DNA, the CDR3 is TGTGCCAGCAGCTTGGACCCAGGGTCGGGACATGGCTACACCTTC. Translating gives CASSLDPGSGHGYTF.

There are a few counts of this clonotype. The chain joins TRBV5-1 to TRBJ1-1; D might be TRBD1 (5 bases). Per germline, CDR1 SGHRS and CDR2 YFSETQ. This CDR3 is built from 17 residues. V gave up 6 bases and J gave up 4 bases, with 25 bases separating them. The CDR3 nucleotides are TGCGCCAGCACCATGGGGGTTCAGGGTTACGGGGCCACTGAAGCTTTCTTT. Its translation is CASTMGVQGYGATEAFF.

In this sample, this clonotype turned up many times. This sequence joins TRBV12-3 or TRBV12-4 and TRBJ1-5, with TRBD1 identical over 9 bases. With 7 bases clipped from V and 5 bases from J, the junction kept 6 bases outside the gene matches. The CDR3 contains 14 residues. The CDR3 loop reads CASTTDRGDQPQHF. In nucleotides, the CDR3 is TGTGCCAGCACCACGGACAGGGGAGATCAGCCCCAGCATTTT.

In its sample, this clonotype was seen a few times. The chain uses TRBV6-2 or TRBV6-3 and TRBJ2-1; TRBD2 matches at 8 bases. This CDR3 spans 16 amino acids. V lost 5 bases, J lost 2 bases, and 8 bases stayed unmatched. Germline CDR1 MNHEY, CDR2 SVGEGT. DNA of the CDR3: TGTGCCAGCAGTGCCTCCTCCGGGAGGGCCTACAATGAGCAGTTCTTC. Amino acids: CASSASSGRAYNEQFF.

CDR3 DNA sequence: TGTGCCAGCAGAGTTGCGGGACAGCCCCAGCATTTT. It translates to CASRVAGQPQHF. The chain is built from TRBV28 and TRBJ1-5; D is uncertain. The CDR3 contains 12 residues. Trimming removed 6 bases from V and 7 bases from J, with 10 bases in between. The germline V gene encodes CDR1 MDHEN and CDR2 SYDVKM.

DNA of the CDR3: TGTGCCAGCAGCTCCCCGCAGGGTTCTGGAAACACCATATATTTT. As protein: CASSSPQGSGNTIYF. This chain uses TRBV6-1 with TRBJ1-3; D might be TRBD1 (5 bases). There are 15 residues in the CDR3. Germline V gene lookup returns CDR1 MNHNS and CDR2 SASEGT. V lost 6 bases and J lost 1, with 13 bases in between.

V gene TRBV6-5 combines with J gene TRBJ2-3, with D perhaps given as TRBD1 or TRBD2 (7 bases each). Looked up from germline, CDR1 is MNHEY and CDR2 is SVGAGI. Trimming shortened V by 3 bases and J by 10 bases, and 17 bases separated the two germline ends. This CDR3 spans 14 amino acids. The chain's CDR3 is CASSYQAGGGAQYF. As DNA, the CDR3 is TGTGCCAGCAGTTATCAAGCAGGGGGGGGCGCGCAGTATTTT.

The rearrangement uses TRBV12-3 or TRBV12-4 and TRBJ2-7, with D perhaps matching TRBD1 or TRBD2 (5 bases each). Trimming stripped 5 bases from V and 4 bases from J, with 18 bases between. The CDR3 totals 15 residues. The CDR3 DNA sequence: TGTGCCAGCAGTGGCGCCGGGATAGGGGTTTACGAGCAGTACTTC. Translated, it gives CASSGAGIGVYEQYF.

This clonotype was observed a handful of times. The chain employs TRBV5-1 and TRBJ2-7, with D tentatively TRBD2 (5 bases). CDR1 and CDR2 (germline): SGHRS, YFSETQ. The CDR3 totals 14 residues. Trimming stripped 2 bases from V and 0 bases from J, with 9 bases between. The CDR3 sequence is CASSFMGSSYEQYF. In DNA form, the CDR3 reads TGCGCCAGCAGCTTTATGGGGAGCTCCTACGAGCAGTACTTC.

V usage is TRBV20-1 and J usage is TRBJ2-1; 9 bases fit TRBD1. The CDR3 covers 13 residues. Per the germline V gene, CDR1 is DFQATT and CDR2 is SNEGSKA (reference sequence). J gave up 9 bases and V 6 bases, and 9 bases lay outside the gene matches. CDR3 in amino acids: CSAVRDRVTEQFF. Here the CDR3 DNA reads TGCAGTGCCGTCCGGGACAGGGTAACTGAGCAGTTCTTC.

This sequence joins TRBV4-1 and TRBJ2-7, with a possible D match to TRBD1 (6 bases). V was trimmed by 4 bases and J by 7 bases, leaving 14 bases between them. CDR1 and CDR2 from the germline V gene are MGHRA and YSYEKL. The CDR3 is 13 amino acids. The CDR3 DNA is TGCGCCAGCAGCCCGGGACAATCGATGGAGCAGTACTTC. Its protein product is CASSPGQSMEQYF.